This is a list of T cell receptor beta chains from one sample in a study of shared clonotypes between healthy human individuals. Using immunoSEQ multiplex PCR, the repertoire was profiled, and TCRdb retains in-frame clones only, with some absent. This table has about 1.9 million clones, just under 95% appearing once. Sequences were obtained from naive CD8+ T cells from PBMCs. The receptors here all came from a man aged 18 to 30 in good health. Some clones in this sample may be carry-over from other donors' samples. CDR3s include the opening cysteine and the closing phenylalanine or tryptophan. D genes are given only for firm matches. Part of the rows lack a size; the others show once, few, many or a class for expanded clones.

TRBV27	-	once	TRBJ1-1	CASSLRQSLNTEAFF	TGTGCCAGCAGTTTACGACAGTCCCTGAACACTGAAGCTTTCTTT
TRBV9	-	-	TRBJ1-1	CASSVDGQYTEAFF	TGTGCCAGCAGCGTAGATGGGCAGTACACTGAAGCTTTCTTT
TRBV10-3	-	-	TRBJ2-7	CAISESEAPFGEQYF	TGTGCCATCAGTGAGTCGGAGGCCCCCTTCGGCGAGCAGTACTTC
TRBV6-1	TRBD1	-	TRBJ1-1	CASSEFGQVMNTEAFF	TGTGCCAGCAGTGAATTTGGACAGGTTATGAACACTGAAGCTTTCTTT
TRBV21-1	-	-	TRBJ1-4	CASSKGPRTTTNEKLFF	TGTGCCAGCAGCAAAGGCCCCAGGACTACAACTAATGAAAAACTGTTTTTT
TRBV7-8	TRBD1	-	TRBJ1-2	CASSLAGQGANYGYTF	TGTGCCAGCAGCTTAGCCGGACAGGGGGCCAACTATGGCTACACCTTC
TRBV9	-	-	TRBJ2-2	CASSVAVWGLGNTGELFF	TGTGCCAGCAGCGTAGCGGTTTGGGGTTTAGGGAACACCGGGGAGCTGTTTTTT
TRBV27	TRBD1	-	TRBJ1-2	CASSPWGTGDGYTF	TGTGCCAGCAGTCCCTGGGGGACAGGGGACGGCTACACCTTC
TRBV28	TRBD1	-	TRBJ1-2	CASSRSLRPGQYLVVDTF	TGTGCCAGCAGTCGCTCATTACGACCGGGACAGTATTTAGTGGTAGACACCTTC
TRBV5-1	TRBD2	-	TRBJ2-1	CASSLATGLAGVLNEQFF	TGCGCCAGCAGCTTGGCCACAGGACTAGCGGGAGTTTTGAATGAGCAGTTCTTC
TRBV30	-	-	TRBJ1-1	CAWSVGGDTEAFF	TGTGCCTGGAGTGTAGGGGGGGACACTGAAGCTTTCTTT
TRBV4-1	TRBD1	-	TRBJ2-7	CASSLAGSGTGVYEQYF	TGCGCCAGCAGCCTGGCGGGATCTGGGACAGGGGTTTACGAGCAGTACTTC
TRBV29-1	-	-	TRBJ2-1	CSVEFSYNEQFF	TGCAGCGTTGAGTTTAGCTACAATGAGCAGTTCTTC
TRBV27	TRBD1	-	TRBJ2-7	CASSLTQGALYEQYF	TGTGCCAGCAGTCTCACTCAGGGGGCCCTCTACGAGCAGTACTTC
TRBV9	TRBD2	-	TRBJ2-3	CASSALAGTDTQYF	TGTGCCAGCAGCGCGCTAGCGGGCACAGATACGCAGTATTTT
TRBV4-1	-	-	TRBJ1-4	CASSQPNRDGMYSNEKLFF	TGCGCCAGCAGCCAGCCAAACAGGGATGGGATGTATTCTAATGAAAAACTGTTTTTT
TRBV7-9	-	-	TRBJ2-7	CASSQSVDFRQYF	TGTGCCAGCAGTCAATCGGTGGATTTTCGGCAGTACTTC
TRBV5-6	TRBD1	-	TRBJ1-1	CASSLAGGQGSFGAFF	TGTGCCAGCAGCTTGGCCGGAGGACAGGGATCCTTTGGAGCTTTCTTT
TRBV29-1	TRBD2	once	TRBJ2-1	CGGRVYNEQFF	TGCGGGGGGAGGGTCTACAATGAGCAGTTCTTC
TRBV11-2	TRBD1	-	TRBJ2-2	CASSFPRQGSYDRGELFF	TGTGCCAGCAGCTTTCCGAGACAGGGGAGTTATGATCGAGGGGAGCTGTTTTTT
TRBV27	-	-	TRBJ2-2	CASSLYGRTGELFF	TGTGCCAGCAGCTTGTACGGCCGTACCGGGGAGCTGTTTTTT
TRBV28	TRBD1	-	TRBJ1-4	CASSLSGTGWKDEKLFF	TGTGCCAGCAGTTTAAGTGGGACAGGGTGGAAGGATGAAAAACTGTTTTTT
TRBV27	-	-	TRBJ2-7	CASTGPIGQNQEQYF	TGTGCCAGCACCGGCCCCATTGGACAGAATCAGGAGCAGTACTTC
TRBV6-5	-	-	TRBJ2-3	CASSYSNDDPTDTQYF	TGTGCCAGCAGTTACTCGAATGATGACCCCACAGATACGCAGTATTTT
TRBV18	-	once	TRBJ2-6	CASSQTASGANVLTF	TGTGCCAGCTCACAGACAGCATCTGGGGCCAACGTCCTGACTTTC
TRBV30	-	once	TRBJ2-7	CAWSRREGYEQYF	TGTGCCTGGAGTCGCAGGGAAGGCTACGAGCAGTACTTC
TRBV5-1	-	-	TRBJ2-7	CASSPRGDPYEQYF	TGCGCCAGCAGCCCGAGGGGGGACCCCTACGAGCAGTACTTC
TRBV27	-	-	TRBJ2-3	CASSPRTGPSTDTQYF	TGTGCCAGCAGTCCGAGGACGGGTCCTAGCACAGATACGCAGTATTTT
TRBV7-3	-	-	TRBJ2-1	CASSLTFRVPGSVDNEQFF	TGTGCCAGCAGCTTAACGTTTCGGGTCCCCGGGAGCGTCGACAATGAGCAGTTCTTC
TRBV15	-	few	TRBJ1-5	CATSDSGGSNQPQHF	TGTGCCACCAGCGACTCGGGGGGGAGCAATCAGCCCCAGCATTTT
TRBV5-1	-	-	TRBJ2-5	CASSLPGRTTLQETQYF	TGCGCCAGCAGCCTCCCGGGACGGACAACGCTACAAGAGACCCAGTACTTC
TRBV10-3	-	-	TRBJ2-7	CAISPGRLFYEQYF	TGTGCCATCAGCCCGGGTCGTCTATTCTACGAGCAGTACTTC
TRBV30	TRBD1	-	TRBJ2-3	CAWSATRTGPIANTQYF	TGTGCCTGGAGCGCGACGCGGACAGGGCCCATTGCAAATACGCAGTATTTT
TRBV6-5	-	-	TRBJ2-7	CASRRAQRYEQYF	TGTGCCAGCAGACGGGCCCAGCGCTACGAGCAGTACTTC
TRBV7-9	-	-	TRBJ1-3	CAGRGRGSGNTIYF	TGTGCCGGCCGCGGGAGGGGCTCTGGAAACACCATATATTTT
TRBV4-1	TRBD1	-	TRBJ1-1	CASSQFTGGADTEAFF	TGCGCCAGCAGCCAGTTCACAGGGGGCGCAGACACTGAAGCTTTCTTT
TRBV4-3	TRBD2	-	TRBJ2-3	CASSQALAGGPDTQYF	TGCGCCAGCAGCCAAGCCCTAGCGGGAGGGCCAGATACGCAGTATTTT
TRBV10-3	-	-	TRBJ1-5	CAISAMASNQPQHF	TGTGCCATCTCAGCCATGGCTAGCAATCAGCCCCAGCATTTT
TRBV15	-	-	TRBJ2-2	CATSSMGTGELFF	TGTGCCACCTCTTCCATGGGGACCGGGGAGCTGTTTTTT
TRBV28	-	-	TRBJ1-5	CASSPRASAGNQPQHF	TGTGCCAGCAGTCCCCGGGCCTCGGCAGGCAATCAGCCCCAGCATTTT
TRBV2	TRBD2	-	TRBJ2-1	CASSSAGGSYNEQFF	TGTGCCAGCAGTTCAGCGGGAGGGTCCTACAATGAGCAGTTCTTC
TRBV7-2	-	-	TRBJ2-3	CASSPLASSDTQYF	TGTGCCAGCAGCCCCCTCGCTAGCAGCGATACGCAGTATTTT
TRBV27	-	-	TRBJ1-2	CASSLGEGGPMSFYGYTF	TGTGCCAGCAGTTTGGGGGAGGGCGGACCCATGTCCTTCTATGGCTACACCTTC
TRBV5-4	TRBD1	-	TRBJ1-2	CASSFSGGAGYTF	TGTGCCAGCAGCTTCTCAGGGGGAGCTGGCTACACCTTC
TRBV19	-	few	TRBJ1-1	CASSVRARGTEAFF	TGTGCCAGTAGTGTCAGGGCGAGGGGGACTGAAGCTTTCTTT